The rows below give T cell receptor beta chains drawn from one sample of a study of PD-1 blockade in classical Hodgkin lymphoma. Generated by immunoSEQ multiplex PCR, the TCRdb table keeps only in-frame clones and is missing some. This table has more than 15,000 clones, 78% appearing once. The sequences come from CD4+ T cells from blood, collected before the fourth cycle of nivolumab. These receptor sequences come from a human donor with classical Hodgkin lymphoma. CDR3s include the opening cysteine and the closing phenylalanine or tryptophan.

v_call: TRBV6-5; j_call: TRBJ1-5; cdr3_aa: CASRSGTGGQPQHF
v_call: TRBV15; j_call: TRBJ1-2; cdr3_aa: CATSPKWGRASYGYTF
v_call: TRBV5-4; j_call: TRBJ1-5; cdr3_aa: CASSLTSGGGNQPQHF
v_call: TRBV10-3; j_call: TRBJ2-5; cdr3_aa: CAISPARETQYF
v_call: TRBV5-1; j_call: TRBJ2-2; cdr3_aa: CASSLLGELTGELFF
v_call: TRBV5-1; j_call: TRBJ1-2; cdr3_aa: CASSPDRNGYTF
v_call: TRBV29-1; j_call: TRBJ2-1; cdr3_aa: CSVLRGGNEQFF
v_call: TRBV19; j_call: TRBJ1-5; cdr3_aa: CASSINRVNQPQHF
v_call: TRBV7-9; j_call: TRBJ1-1; cdr3_aa: CASSFQTGVYTEAFF
v_call: TRBV6-6; j_call: TRBJ1-2; cdr3_aa: CASTRDYGYTF
v_call: TRBV5-1; j_call: TRBJ2-3; cdr3_aa: CASSTTETYSTDTQYF
v_call: TRBV7-8; j_call: TRBJ1-3; cdr3_aa: CASSLEDRGGNTIYF
v_call: TRBV5-1; j_call: TRBJ2-1; cdr3_aa: CASSNPSYNEQFF
v_call: TRBV27; j_call: TRBJ2-7; cdr3_aa: CASSLTLASYEQYF
v_call: TRBV5-6; j_call: TRBJ2-7; cdr3_aa: CASSSRSQNEQYF
v_call: TRBV5-1; j_call: TRBJ2-3; cdr3_aa: CASSPGDPTDTQYF
v_call: TRBV11-2; j_call: TRBJ2-7; cdr3_aa: CASSLVSGLVSYEQYF
v_call: TRBV6-6; j_call: TRBJ2-1; cdr3_aa: CASSRSDSYNEQFF
v_call: TRBV5-6; j_call: TRBJ2-2; cdr3_aa: CASSLMRDLGTGELFF
v_call: TRBV19; j_call: TRBJ2-2; cdr3_aa: CASSLKAGTGELFF
v_call: TRBV10-3; j_call: TRBJ1-1; cdr3_aa: CAISAGQGNTEAFF
v_call: TRBV5-1; j_call: TRBJ2-5; cdr3_aa: CASSPGGLAGVQETQYF
v_call: TRBV29-1; j_call: TRBJ2-1; cdr3_aa: CSVHTRREDEQFF
v_call: TRBV19; j_call: TRBJ2-3; cdr3_aa: CASRQTGDTDTQYF
v_call: TRBV11-2; j_call: TRBJ2-2; cdr3_aa: CASRRLAGNTGELFF
v_call: TRBV6-1; j_call: TRBJ2-7; cdr3_aa: CASSDPPGSSYEQYF
v_call: TRBV10-3; j_call: TRBJ1-4; cdr3_aa: CAISDRGGLNEKLFF
v_call: TRBV4-1; j_call: TRBJ2-7; cdr3_aa: CASSQGLAGATYEQYF
v_call: TRBV27; j_call: TRBJ2-2; cdr3_aa: CASSLPGLAGAGELFF
v_call: TRBV6-1; j_call: TRBJ1-1; cdr3_aa: CASSSNNRGLEAFF
v_call: TRBV7-9; j_call: TRBJ2-1; cdr3_aa: CASSLGASGSNEQFF
v_call: TRBV10-3; j_call: TRBJ2-1; cdr3_aa: CAIGADEQFF
v_call: TRBV10-3; j_call: TRBJ2-3; cdr3_aa: CAISEGLAGGTDTQYF
v_call: TRBV14; j_call: TRBJ1-1; cdr3_aa: CASSQTGPTEAFF
v_call: TRBV19; j_call: TRBJ2-2; cdr3_aa: CASRRGTGSAGELFF
v_call: TRBV10-3; j_call: TRBJ2-7; cdr3_aa: CAISEPRVAYEQYF
v_call: TRBV28; j_call: TRBJ1-4; cdr3_aa: CASINGGYEKLFF
v_call: TRBV19; j_call: TRBJ2-3; cdr3_aa: CASSDLFGASGRAEDTQYF
v_call: TRBV5-5; j_call: TRBJ1-5; cdr3_aa: CASTPGHRLNQPQHF
v_call: TRBV27; j_call: TRBJ2-2; cdr3_aa: CASRSRQGAPAGELFF
v_call: TRBV5-1; j_call: TRBJ2-1; cdr3_aa: CASSLGAAGPNEQFF
v_call: TRBV2; j_call: TRBJ1-2; cdr3_aa: CASSASVGSQTYYGYTF
v_call: TRBV4-1; j_call: TRBJ1-2; cdr3_aa: CASSFQGQYGYTF
v_call: TRBV7-2; j_call: TRBJ2-1; cdr3_aa: CASSLGQFF
v_call: TRBV7-2; j_call: TRBJ2-7; cdr3_aa: CASSLGTGRYEQYF
v_call: TRBV9; j_call: TRBJ2-2; cdr3_aa: CASSRGTSGISTGELFF
v_call: TRBV5-1; j_call: TRBJ2-2; cdr3_aa: CASNWTPQAGGELFF
v_call: TRBV15; j_call: TRBJ1-4; cdr3_aa: CATSGGSLNEKLFF
v_call: TRBV18; j_call: TRBJ2-4; cdr3_aa: CASSPAAKNIQYF